A selection of T cell receptor beta chains follows, all from one sample in a study of blood T cell repertoires in COVID-19. TCRdb's copy holds only in-frame clones and misses some; the assay was immunoSEQ multiplex PCR. The sample shows 150,000 to 160,000 clones, about 79% of them seen only once. The sample taken for sequencing was peripheral blood. The receptors were gathered from a woman in her fifties or sixties with acute or convalescent COVID-19. Each CDR3 is given with its conserved first and last residue. The order of the fields is V gene, D gene, clone size, J gene, CDR3 protein, CDR3 DNA. D genes are given only for firm matches. Expanded clones are given a class, and other clones once, few, many or no size at all.

V gene: TRBV15
D gene: NA
clone size: NA
J gene: TRBJ2-4
CDR3 protein: CATSTVRTGLAKNIQYF
CDR3 DNA: TGTGCCACCAGCACCGTGCGGACTGGACTAGCCAAAAACATTCAGTACTTC

V gene: TRBV27
D gene: NA
clone size: NA
J gene: TRBJ1-1
CDR3 protein: CASHPPWATEAFF
CDR3 DNA: TGTGCCAGCCACCCCCCATGGGCGACTGAAGCTTTCTTT

V gene: TRBV28
D gene: NA
clone size: NA
J gene: TRBJ2-7
CDR3 protein: CASSLSWGVSSYEQYF
CDR3 DNA: TGTGCCAGCAGTTTATCGTGGGGGGTGAGCTCCTACGAGCAGTACTTC

V gene: TRBV29-1
D gene: TRBD1
clone size: NA
J gene: TRBJ1-2
CDR3 protein: CSVESNGQGSYTF
CDR3 DNA: TGCAGCGTTGAAAGTAATGGACAGGGCTCCTACACCTTC

V gene: TRBV29-1
D gene: NA
clone size: NA
J gene: TRBJ2-5
CDR3 protein: CSLRGGQGKETQYF
CDR3 DNA: TGCAGCCTGAGGGGAGGGCAGGGGAAAGAGACCCAGTACTTC

V gene: TRBV2
D gene: TRBD2
clone size: NA
J gene: TRBJ2-1
CDR3 protein: CASTFARGAYNEQFF
CDR3 DNA: TGTGCCAGCACGTTCGCGCGGGGGGCTTACAATGAGCAGTTCTTC

V gene: TRBV7-8
D gene: TRBD2
clone size: once
J gene: TRBJ2-5
CDR3 protein: CASSLWAGAGFQETQYF
CDR3 DNA: TGTGCCAGCAGCCTATGGGCGGGAGCGGGTTTCCAAGAGACCCAGTACTTC

V gene: TRBV7-2
D gene: NA
clone size: NA
J gene: TRBJ2-2
CDR3 protein: CASSLILGGTGELFF
CDR3 DNA: TGTGCCAGCAGCTTGATACTAGGGGGCACCGGGGAGCTGTTTTTT

V gene: TRBV9
D gene: NA
clone size: NA
J gene: TRBJ2-1
CDR3 protein: CASSVGLGSYNEQFF
CDR3 DNA: TGTGCCAGCAGCGTAGGCCTCGGTTCCTACAATGAGCAGTTCTTC

V gene: TRBV5-1
D gene: TRBD1
clone size: NA
J gene: TRBJ2-2
CDR3 protein: CASSLGPGQVRTGELFF
CDR3 DNA: TGCGCCAGCAGCTTGGGGCCGGGACAGGTCCGCACCGGGGAGCTGTTTTTT

V gene: TRBV6-2/TRBV6-3
D gene: TRBD1
clone size: NA
J gene: TRBJ1-4
CDR3 protein: CASSYLRWDSINEKLFF
CDR3 DNA: TGTGCCAGCAGTTATCTCAGATGGGACAGCATTAATGAAAAACTGTTTTTT

V gene: TRBV7-2
D gene: NA
clone size: few
J gene: TRBJ2-1
CDR3 protein: CASSPGGGAHNEQFF
CDR3 DNA: TGTGCCAGCAGCCCGGGGGGCGGGGCCCACAATGAGCAGTTCTTC

V gene: TRBV4-3
D gene: NA
clone size: NA
J gene: TRBJ1-2
CDR3 protein: CASSQVGGAGTYGYTF
CDR3 DNA: TGCGCCAGCAGCCAAGTAGGCGGGGCAGGAACGTATGGCTACACCTTC

V gene: TRBV4-3
D gene: NA
clone size: few
J gene: TRBJ1-1
CDR3 protein: CASSQSPAMNTEAFF
CDR3 DNA: TGCGCCAGCAGCCAATCACCTGCTATGAACACTGAAGCTTTCTTT

V gene: TRBV5-1
D gene: NA
clone size: NA
J gene: TRBJ2-2
CDR3 protein: CASSLATRRGTGELFF
CDR3 DNA: TGCGCCAGCAGCTTGGCCACTAGACGTGGCACCGGGGAGCTGTTTTTT

V gene: TRBV27
D gene: TRBD1
clone size: medium-sized
J gene: TRBJ2-7
CDR3 protein: CASSLLGQSTYEQYF
CDR3 DNA: TGTGCCAGCAGTTTATTGGGACAGAGTACCTACGAGCAGTACTTC

V gene: TRBV21-1
D gene: NA
clone size: NA
J gene: TRBJ2-7
CDR3 protein: CASSKDRYSYEQYF
CDR3 DNA: TGTGCCAGCAGCAAAGATCGGTACTCCTACGAGCAGTACTTC

V gene: TRBV7-2
D gene: TRBD2
clone size: NA
J gene: TRBJ2-7
CDR3 protein: CASSLEAGGLPYEQYF
CDR3 DNA: TGTGCCAGCAGCTTAGAGGCGGGGGGGCTTCCCTACGAGCAGTACTTC

V gene: TRBV6-5
D gene: TRBD2
clone size: NA
J gene: TRBJ2-7
CDR3 protein: CASSGSGRVSYEQYF
CDR3 DNA: TGTGCCAGCAGCGGTAGCGGGAGGGTCTCCTACGAGCAGTACTTC

V gene: TRBV19
D gene: TRBD1
clone size: NA
J gene: TRBJ1-5
CDR3 protein: CASSAGQPNQPQHF
CDR3 DNA: TGTGCCAGTAGTGCGGGACAGCCAAATCAGCCCCAGCATTTT

V gene: TRBV6-5
D gene: TRBD2
clone size: NA
J gene: TRBJ2-3
CDR3 protein: CASSSLAGGPDTQYF
CDR3 DNA: TGTGCCAGCAGTTCCCTAGCGGGAGGCCCAGATACGCAGTATTTT

V gene: TRBV4-2
D gene: NA
clone size: NA
J gene: TRBJ1-1
CDR3 protein: CASSKLGGGVENTEAFF
CDR3 DNA: TGTGCCAGCAGCAAACTGGGAGGCGGGGTAGAGAACACTGAAGCTTTCTTT

V gene: TRBV10-3
D gene: NA
clone size: NA
J gene: TRBJ2-5
CDR3 protein: CAISEWTEETQYF
CDR3 DNA: TGTGCCATCAGTGAGTGGACAGAAGAGACCCAGTACTTC

V gene: TRBV10-3
D gene: NA
clone size: NA
J gene: TRBJ2-1
CDR3 protein: CAISEREDNEQFF
CDR3 DNA: TGTGCCATCAGTGAACGGGAAGACAATGAGCAGTTCTTC

V gene: TRBV7-2
D gene: TRBD2
clone size: NA
J gene: TRBJ2-1
CDR3 protein: CASSPRFGSGRSLDEQFF
CDR3 DNA: TGTGCCAGCAGCCCTCGGTTTGGAAGCGGGAGGTCCTTGGATGAGCAGTTCTTC

V gene: TRBV5-1
D gene: TRBD1
clone size: NA
J gene: TRBJ1-2
CDR3 protein: CASSSGQGYGYTF
CDR3 DNA: TGCGCCAGCAGCTCCGGACAGGGGTATGGCTACACCTTC

V gene: TRBV6-5
D gene: TRBD1
clone size: NA
J gene: TRBJ2-5
CDR3 protein: CASDWLGQYQETQYF
CDR3 DNA: TGTGCCTCCGACTGGCTGGGACAGTACCAAGAGACCCAGTACTTC

V gene: TRBV29-1
D gene: NA
clone size: NA
J gene: TRBJ1-1
CDR3 protein: CSVGEGMNTEAFF
CDR3 DNA: TGCAGCGTTGGGGAGGGGATGAACACTGAAGCTTTCTTT

V gene: TRBV12-3/TRBV12-4
D gene: NA
clone size: NA
J gene: TRBJ2-5
CDR3 protein: CASSLGPGAQYF
CDR3 DNA: TGTGCCAGCAGTTTAGGGCCAGGGGCCCAGTACTTC

V gene: TRBV6-5
D gene: TRBD1
clone size: few
J gene: TRBJ1-2
CDR3 protein: CASRTRDRAVGYTF
CDR3 DNA: TGTGCCAGCAGGACCCGGGACAGGGCTGTAGGCTACACCTTC

V gene: TRBV6-5
D gene: NA
clone size: NA
J gene: TRBJ2-7
CDR3 protein: CASSYSSFEQYF
CDR3 DNA: TGTGCCAGCAGTTACTCTTCGTTCGAGCAGTACTTC

V gene: TRBV4-3
D gene: NA
clone size: NA
J gene: TRBJ2-7
CDR3 protein: CASSHRSRGSYEQYF
CDR3 DNA: TGCGCCAGCAGCCACCGGAGCCGGGGTTCCTACGAGCAGTACTTC